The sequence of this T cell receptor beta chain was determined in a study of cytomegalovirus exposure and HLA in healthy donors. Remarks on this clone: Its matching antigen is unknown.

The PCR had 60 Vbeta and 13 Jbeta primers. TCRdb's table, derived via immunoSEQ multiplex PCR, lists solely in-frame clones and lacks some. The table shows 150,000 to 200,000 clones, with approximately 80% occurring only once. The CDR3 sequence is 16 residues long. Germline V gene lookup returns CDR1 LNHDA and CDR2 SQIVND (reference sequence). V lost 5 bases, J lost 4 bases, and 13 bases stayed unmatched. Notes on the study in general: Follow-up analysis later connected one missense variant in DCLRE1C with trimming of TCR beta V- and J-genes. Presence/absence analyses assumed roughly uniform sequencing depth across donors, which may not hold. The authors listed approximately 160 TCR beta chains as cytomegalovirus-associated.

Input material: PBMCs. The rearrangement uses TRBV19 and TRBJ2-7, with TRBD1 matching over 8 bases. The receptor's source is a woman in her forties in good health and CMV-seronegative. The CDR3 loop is CASSLTLGRGQYEQYF. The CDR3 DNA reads TGTGCCAGTAGTTTGACCCTTGGCAGGGGGCAGTACGAGCAGTACTTC. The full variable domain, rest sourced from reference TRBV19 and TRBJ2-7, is DGGITQSPKYLFRKEGQNVTLSCEQNLNHDAMYWYRQDPGQGLRLIYYSQIVNDFQKGDIAEGYSVSREKKESFPLTVTSAQKNPTAFYLCASSLTLGRGQYEQYFGPGTRLTVT.